Below, 14 T cell receptor beta chains from the same sample are listed, as sequenced in a study of T-cell memory formation after mild COVID-19. TCRdb reprocessed the 5' RACE reads via MiXCR and lists one record per CDR3 protein. The sample shows 500,000 to 600,000 distinct CDR3 sequences, roughly 18% of them seen only once. The sequenced sample consisted of PBMCs or a T cell subset sorted from them (not recorded which). These receptors came from an adult woman who had mild COVID-19 (a few samples of this study predate the infection). Cell type and time point are not known.

There are a few counts of this clonotype. The V call is TRBV6-5, the J call TRBJ1-1; D may be TRBD1 (5 bases). This CDR3 has 16 residues. Germline-derived CDR1 and CDR2 are MNHEY and SVGAGI. V lost 0 bases and J lost 1, with 12 bases in between. The CDR3 DNA is TGTGCCAGCAGTTACTCGGGGGGGACGGGGAACACTGAAGCTTTCTTT. Translating gives CASSYSGGTGNTEAFF.

In DNA, the CDR3 is TGTGCCACCAGCAGGACTCTAGCGGGAGCTTCCTACAATGAGCAGTTCTTC. As protein: CATSRTLAGASYNEQFF. The V and J genes are TRBV15 and TRBJ2-1; 10 bases are shared with TRBD2. CDR3 length: 17 amino acids. Germline-derived CDR1 and CDR2 are LNHNV and YYDKDF (reference sequence). Trimming removed 3 bases from V and 1 base from J; junction bases left unmatched: 6.

This clonotype was counted only a few times. The chain employs TRBV15 and TRBJ2-1; TRBD2 matches at 7 bases. Germline V gives CDR1 LNHNV, CDR2 YYDKDF (reference sequence). The ends lost 6 bases at V and 4 bases at J; junction bases unmatched: 12. This CDR3 has 16 amino acids. As DNA, the CDR3 is TGTGCCACCAGTGCCGCTGGCGGGAGCCTGTACAATGAGCAGTTCTTC. Amino acid sequence: CATSAAGGSLYNEQFF.

V usage is TRBV6-1 and J usage is TRBJ2-3; TRBD1 matches at 7 bases. The ends lost 6 bases at V and 4 bases at J; junction bases unmatched: 13. The CDR3 covers 16 residues. Looked up from germline, CDR1 is MNHNS and CDR2 is SASEGT. The CDR3 here is CASSRLGDRAADTQYF. The CDR3 DNA reads as TGTGCCAGCAGCCGCCTCGGCGACAGGGCGGCAGATACGCAGTATTTT.

The rearrangement links TRBV4-2 to TRBJ2-3, with D perhaps assigned TRBD1 or TRBD2 (5 bases each). CDR1 is LGHNA and CDR2 is YNFKEQ in the germline V gene. The CDR3 has 16 amino acids. V dropped 1 base and J dropped 2 bases, with 13 bases sitting between them. Here the CDR3 DNA reads TGTGCCAGCAGCCAAGTCTCTGTGGGGGACACAGATACGCAGTATTTT. Amino acids: CASSQVSVGDTDTQYF.

This clonotype has more than one count but fewer than ten. The rearrangement joins TRBV7-8 to TRBJ2-7; TRBD2 aligns across 16 bases. The CDR3 is made up of 19 amino acids. V gave up 4 bases and J gave up 5 bases; unmatched junction bases: 14. Per germline, CDR1 SGHVS and CDR2 FQNEAQ. The CDR3 sequence: CASSSGLAGGPPKDNEQYF. The DNA of the CDR3 is TGTGCCAGCAGCTCGGGACTAGCGGGAGGGCCCCCGAAAGACAACGAGCAGTACTTC. Combining the CDR3 with reference TRBV7-8 and TRBJ2-7 gives the whole variable domain GAGVSQSPRYKVAKRGQDVALRCDPISGHVSLFWYQQALGQGPEFLTYFQNEAQLDKSGLPSDRFFAERPEGSVSTLKIQRTQQEDSAVYLCASSSGLAGGPPKDNEQYFGPGTRLTVT.

This clonotype has more than one count but fewer than ten. The J gene is TRBJ2-5, the V gene TRBV20-1; D gene uncertain. CDR3 length equals 12 residues. Germline values: CDR1 DFQATT, CDR2 SNEGSKA (reference sequence). Trimming cost V 1 base and J 4 bases, with 7 bases left between them. The CDR3 reads CSARAGRETQYF. The CDR3 region has the DNA TGCAGTGCTAGAGCGGGTAGAGAGACCCAGTACTTC.

This rearrangement joins TRBV4-3 to TRBJ1-1, with D possibly TRBD1 on 6 matching bases. In germline, CDR1 is LGHNA, CDR2 YSLEER. The CDR3 sequence is 14 residues long. V lost 3 bases to trimming and J lost 8 bases, with 16 bases between them. The CDR3 DNA follows: TGCGCCAGCAGCCATCGCGAGGACAGTTCCGAAGCTTTCTTT. This codes for CASSHREDSSEAFF.

This clonotype showed up just a few times. The CDR3 sequence: CSVEWALTDTQYF. CDR3 sequence (DNA): TGCAGCGTTGAATGGGCCCTCACAGATACGCAGTATTTT. The chain employs TRBV29-1 and TRBJ2-3; D call uncertain. The CDR3 extends over 13 amino acids. Germline CDR1 is SQVTM and CDR2 is ANQGSEA. Trimming took off 2 bases at V and 2 bases at J, with 8 bases between the two ends.

This clonotype was seen only a few times. The chain recombines TRBV24-1 with TRBJ2-2, with D maybe TRBD2 (5 bases). This CDR3 comprises 18 residues. Trimming shortened V by 2 bases and J by 3 bases, and 18 bases separated the two germline ends. Germline-derived CDR1 and CDR2 are KGHDR and SFDVKD. CDR3 loop: CATSDSEPSRGDTGELFF. CDR3 bases: TGTGCCACCAGTGATTCCGAACCGTCCCGGGGAGACACCGGGGAGCTGTTTTTT.

This clonotype was counted only a few times. The chain is built from TRBV7-9 and TRBJ1-3; 7 nucleotides line up with TRBD1. After removal of 4 bases from V and 7 bases from J, the junction contained 13 bases not matched to a gene. Per the germline V gene, CDR1 is SEHNR and CDR2 is FQNEAQ (reference sequence). There are 16 residues in the CDR3. CDR3 sequence reads: CASSYDRDQLSNTIYF. The DNA of the CDR3 is TGTGCCAGCAGCTACGACAGGGACCAACTCAGTAACACCATATATTTT.

This clonotype was found a few times. A read error may produce the germline difference seen at one junction end. V is TRBV12-3 or TRBV12-4 and J is TRBJ2-7, with D possibly being TRBD1 (6 bases). There are 13 residues in the CDR3. CDR3 bases: TGTGCCAGCAGACCGGACAGAGCCTACGAGAAGTACTTC. It specifies CASRPDRAYEKYF.

This clonotype was detected a few times. This chain's CDR3 is CASSHPWTDDNYGYTF. The CDR3 DNA reads as TGTGCCAGCAGCCACCCCTGGACAGATGATAACTATGGCTACACCTTC. The chain recombines TRBV7-9 with TRBJ1-2, with a possible D match to TRBD1 (6 bases). V lost 5 bases to trimming and J lost 1 base, with 17 bases between them. This CDR3 comprises 16 residues. Germline CDR1 SEHNR, CDR2 FQNEAQ (reference sequence).

This clonotype was picked up a small number of times. The CDR3 spells CSARGQGTNTEAFF. CDR3 in DNA: TGCAGTGCTAGGGGACAGGGGACGAACACTGAAGCTTTCTTT. The gene calls are TRBV20-1 and TRBJ1-1, with 10 bases lining up with TRBD1. CDR3 length: 14 amino acids. Unmatched junction bases numbered 2, after V lost 3 bases and J lost 1 base. The V gene's germline CDR1 is DFQATT and CDR2 SNEGSKA (reference sequence).